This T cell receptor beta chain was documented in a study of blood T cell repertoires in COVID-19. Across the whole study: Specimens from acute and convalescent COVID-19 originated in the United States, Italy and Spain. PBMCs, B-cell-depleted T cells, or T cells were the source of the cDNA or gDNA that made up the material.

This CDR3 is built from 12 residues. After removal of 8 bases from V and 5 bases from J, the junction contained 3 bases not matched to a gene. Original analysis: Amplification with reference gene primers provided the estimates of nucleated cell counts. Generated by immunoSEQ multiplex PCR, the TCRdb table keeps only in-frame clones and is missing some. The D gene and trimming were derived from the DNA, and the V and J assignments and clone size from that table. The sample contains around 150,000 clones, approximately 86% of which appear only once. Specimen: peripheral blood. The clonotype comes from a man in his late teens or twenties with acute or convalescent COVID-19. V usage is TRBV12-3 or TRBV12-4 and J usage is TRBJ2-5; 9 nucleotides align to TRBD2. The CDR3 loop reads CASLAGRETQYF. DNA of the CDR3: TGTGCCAGCCTAGCGGGGAGGGAGACCCAGTACTTC.